This TCR beta chain was captured by sequencing in a study of T cells in Graves' hyperthyroidism and ophthalmopathy. In the study overall: At initial diagnosis, before any treatment had begun, peripheral blood was obtained.

General study points: Within blood appeared most thyroid clonotypes that had expanded above 0.001.

TCR beta CDR3 regions were amplified from RNA transcripts. The TCR CDR3 was amplified in a first-round RT-PCR using the HTBI primer set. From the multiplex PCR reads, TCRdb called clonotypes with MiXCR, one entry per CDR3 protein. The data contain about 600,000 distinct CDR3 sequences, 13% to 15% of them singletons. This clonotype was seen repeatedly, ten times or more. Antigen specificity is unknown. PBMCs came from 9 to 10 ml fresh peripheral blood. This CDR3 has 17 residues. The V end was cut by 6 bases, the J end by 4 bases, with 23 bases between. The germline gives CDR1 SGHTA, CDR2 FQGNSA. The chain links TRBV7-2 to TRBJ2-3; perhaps TRBD1 as D (8 bases). The clonotype originates from a woman between 18 and 29 years old with Graves' ophthalmopathy. Material: blood. DNA for the CDR3: TGTGCCAGCAGTCAGACAGGGGAGGGGGTGTTTGCAGATACGCAGTATTTT. Residues: CASSQTGEGVFADTQYF.